The 16 T cell receptor beta chains reported below all come from one sample, sequenced in a study of OX40 agonist ivuxolimab in advanced cancers. Method: immunoSEQ multiplex PCR; TCRdb's copy keeps in-frame clones and lacks some. In the table there are some 77,000 clones, 85% to 95% of which are singletons. The sequenced sample was CD4+ or CD8+ T cells sorted from blood, obtained in a trial of the OX40 agonist ivuxolimab. The source of these receptors is an adult with an advanced solid tumor such as melanoma, head and neck, liver or kidney cancer.

This chain connects TRBV27 to TRBJ1-2; possible D gene TRBD1, 6 bases. The V end was cut by 6 bases, the J end by 8 bases, with 22 bases between. The CDR3 runs 15 residues. CDR1 MNHEY and CDR2 SMNVEV come from the germline V gene (reference sequence). The CDR3 coding sequence is TGTGCCAGCAGGGGGGCCCCGGGTCCCGTAGCAGGCTACACCTTC. It codes for CASRGAPGPVAGYTF.

The DNA for the CDR3 is TGTGCCAGTAGTAGCCGGCCATTTAGCACAGATACGCAGTATTTT. As protein: CASSSRPFSTDTQYF. This sequence joins TRBV19 and TRBJ2-3; D is unresolved. The CDR3 has 15 residues. Looked up from germline, CDR1 is LNHDA and CDR2 is SQIVND (reference sequence). V was trimmed by 4 bases and J by 0 bases, leaving 11 bases between them.

This chain connects TRBV5-5 to TRBJ1-5; 8 bases are shared with TRBD1. J gave up 0 bases and V 0 bases, and 5 bases lay outside the gene matches. The CDR3 contains 17 residues. CDR1 is SGHKS and CDR2 is YYEKEE in the germline V gene (reference sequence). The CDR3 nucleotides are TGTGCCAGCAGCTTGGGGGGACAGGAGTATAGCAATCAGCCCCAGCATTTT. Its translation: CASSLGGQEYSNQPQHF.

This rearrangement joins TRBV29-1 to TRBJ1-1; the match to TRBD1 covers 7 bases. From germline, CDR1 is SQVTM and CDR2 ANQGSEA. J gave up 2 bases and V 7 bases, and 7 bases lay outside the gene matches. The CDR3 loop spans 13 amino acids. CDR3 loop: CSARQGANTEAFF. Here the CDR3 DNA reads TGCAGCGCTCGACAGGGTGCAAACACTGAAGCTTTCTTT.

J is TRBJ1-4 and V is TRBV2, with 8 positions matching TRBD1. The CDR3 has 14 residues. V gave up 6 bases and J gave up 4 bases; unmatched junction bases: 4. CDR1 is SNHLY and CDR2 is FYNNEI in the germline V gene. CDR3 bases: TGTGCCAGCAGGGGGACAGGTGGTAATGAAAAACTGTTTTTT. Translation: CASRGTGGNEKLFF. The variable domain in full, completed from reference TRBV2 and TRBJ1-4, reads EPEVTQTPSHQVTQMGQEVILRCVPISNHLYFYWYRQILGQKVEFLVSFYNNEISEKSEIFDDQFSVERPDGSNFTLKIRSTKLEDSAMYFCASRGTGGNEKLFFGSGTQLSVL.

This clone is a singleton in its sample. This chain links TRBV6-1 with TRBJ2-6; D remains ambiguous. This CDR3 contains 15 residues. The V end lost 7 bases, the J end lost 0 bases, and 10 bases lay between the germline ends. CDR1 is MNHNS, CDR2 SASEGT, per germline. CDR3 loop: CASNLQSSGANVLTF. In DNA form, the CDR3 reads TGTGCCAGCAACCTACAGAGCTCTGGGGCCAACGTCCTGACTTTC.

Turning to this clone: Compared with germline, one end of the junction differs, possibly owing to a read error. The gene calls are TRBV10-3 and TRBJ2-3; TRBD2 aligns across 10 bases. Germline V gene data show CDR1 as ENHRY and CDR2 as SYGVKD. The CDR3 covers 16 residues. The CDR3 region is CTISESSGGGTDTQYF. In DNA, the CDR3 is TGTACCATCAGTGAGTCCAGCGGGGGGGGCACAGATACGCAGTATTTT.

This rearrangement joins TRBV29-1 to TRBJ1-2; 7 positions agree with TRBD1. After removal of 2 bases from V and 5 bases from J, the junction contained 11 bases not matched to a gene. From germline, CDR1 is SQVTM and CDR2 ANQGSEA. There are 15 residues in the CDR3. CDR3: CSVEYYPGTDYGYTF. The CDR3 nucleotides read TGCAGCGTTGAATATTATCCCGGGACAGATTATGGCTACACCTTC.

The genes are TRBV2 and TRBJ1-5; D is possibly TRBD1 (6 bases). Trimming removed 2 bases from V and 1 base from J, with 15 bases in between. This CDR3 region has 17 residues. The V gene's germline CDR1 is SNHLY and CDR2 FYNNEI. CDR3 amino acids: CASSEWGDNLSNQPQHF. The CDR3 DNA follows: TGTGCCAGCAGTGAATGGGGGGACAACTTGAGCAATCAGCCCCAGCATTTT.

The rearrangement uses TRBV19 and TRBJ2-3, with 10 positions matching TRBD1. The germline CDR1 and CDR2 sequences are LNHDA and SQIVND (reference sequence). This CDR3 spans 13 amino acids. Trimming at V came to 9 bases and at J to 8 bases, leaving 8 bases not matched to a gene. The CDR3 reads CASTGQGVSTQYF. CDR3 bases: TGTGCCAGCACTGGACAGGGGGTCAGTACGCAGTATTTT.

The chain carries TRBV10-3 and TRBJ1-3, with a possible D match to TRBD1 (5 bases). This CDR3 comprises 15 residues. Germline V gives CDR1 ENHRY, CDR2 SYGVKD. Trimming took 7 bases from V and 0 from J, leaving 13 bases between them. The CDR3: CAITPGLSSGNTIYF. CDR3 in DNA: TGTGCCATCACCCCGGGACTGAGCTCTGGAAACACCATATATTTT.

The rearrangement links TRBV7-2 to TRBJ2-2; D is undetermined. The germline V gene has CDR1 SGHTA and CDR2 FQGNSA. Trimming removed 5 bases from V and 6 bases from J, with 22 bases in between. The CDR3 is made up of 17 amino acids. The chain's CDR3 is CASSPTLTMGSAGELFF. DNA for the CDR3: TGTGCCAGCAGCCCCACTCTTACAATGGGGTCCGCCGGGGAGCTGTTTTTT.

V is TRBV7-9 and J is TRBJ1-2, with no clear D. Trimming took off 3 bases at V and 2 bases at J, with 7 bases between the two ends. The CDR3 runs 13 residues. Germline V lookup: CDR1 SEHNR, CDR2 FQNEAQ (reference sequence). The CDR3 spells CASSLSQNYGYTF. The CDR3 DNA is TGTGCCAGCAGCTTGTCGCAGAACTATGGCTACACCTTC. Looking up the rest from reference TRBV7-9 and TRBJ1-2 gives the full variable domain: DTGVSQNPRHKITKRGQNVTFRCDPISEHNRLYWYRQTLGQGPEFLTYFQNEAQLEKSRLLSDRFSAERPKGSFSTLEIQRTEQGDSAMYLCASSLSQNYGYTFGSGTRLTVV.

The genes are TRBV7-9 and TRBJ1-3; maybe TRBD1 (5 bases). CDR3 length: 14 residues. The germline V and J ends were trimmed by 5 bases and 1 base, with 9 bases remaining between them. Germline V lookup: CDR1 SEHNR, CDR2 FQNEAQ (reference sequence). CDR3 region: CASSRGGSGNTIYF. In DNA, the CDR3 is TGTGCCAGCAGCCGGGGGGGTTCTGGAAACACCATATATTTT.

The chain carries TRBV10-3 and TRBJ2-5; 8 bases are shared with TRBD1. V lost 7 bases to trimming and J lost 5 bases; unmatched junction nucleotides: 6. The CDR3 spans 13 residues. The germline V gene has CDR1 ENHRY and CDR2 SYGVKD. The CDR3 loop reads CAITRDRSETQYF. The CDR3 DNA reads TGTGCCATCACCCGGGACAGGAGTGAGACCCAGTACTTC.

This chain joins TRBV29-1 and TRBJ2-7, with unresolved D. Trimming took 1 base from V and 6 from J, leaving 7 bases between them. The CDR3 loop spans 11 amino acids. Looked up from germline, CDR1 is SQVTM and CDR2 is ANQGSEA. This chain's CDR3 is CSVEVTAEQYF. The CDR3 DNA reads as TGCAGCGTTGAAGTAACCGCCGAGCAGTACTTC.